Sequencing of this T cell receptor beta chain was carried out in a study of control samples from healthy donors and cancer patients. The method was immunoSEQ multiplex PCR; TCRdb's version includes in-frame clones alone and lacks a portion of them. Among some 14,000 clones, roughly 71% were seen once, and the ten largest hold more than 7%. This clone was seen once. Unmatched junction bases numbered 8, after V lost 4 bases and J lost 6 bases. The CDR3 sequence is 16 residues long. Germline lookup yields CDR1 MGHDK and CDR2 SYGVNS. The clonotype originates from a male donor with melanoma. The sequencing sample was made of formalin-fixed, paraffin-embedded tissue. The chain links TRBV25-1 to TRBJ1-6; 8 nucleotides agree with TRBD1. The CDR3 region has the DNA TGTGCCAGCAGTGCGAACCAGGGGGCGAGTAATTCACCCCTCCACTTT. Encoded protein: CASSANQGASNSPLHF. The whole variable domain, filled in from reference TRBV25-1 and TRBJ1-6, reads EADIYQTPRYLVIGTGKKITLECSQTMGHDKMYWYQQDPGMELHLIHYSYGVNSTEKGDLSSESTVSRIRTEHFPLTLESARPSHTSQYLCASSANQGASNSPLHFGNGTRLTVT.